The T cell receptor (beta chain) under discussion was sequenced for a study of T cells after posttransplantation cyclophosphamide. General study points: Later blood repertoires were often dominated by clones from the donor CD8+ memory compartment. TRB overlap between skin or GI tissue T cells and blood was limited. TRB clonality was highly associated with recipient CMV seropositivity and reactivation.

The naive gate required viable CD3+CD4+ or CD3+CD8+ cells with CCR7+CD45RA+CD45RO-CD95-CD27+CD28+ phenotype. On the day of bone marrow donation, the related graft donor provided peripheral blood. This CDR3 comprises 13 residues. J was trimmed by 1 base and V by 7 bases; bases with no gene match: 3. The germline CDR1 and CDR2 sequences are SQVTM and ANQGSEA. Measured with immunoSEQ multiplex PCR; TCRdb has only the in-frame clones, and not every one. The sample consists of roughly 20,000 clones, approximately 98% of them appearing once. Details on this clone: Antigen specificity is unknown.

This clonotype was sampled from a man aged 40-55 years in good health, CMV-negative, and a related stem cell transplant donor. The J gene is TRBJ2-5, the V gene TRBV29-1; the match to TRBD2 covers 10 bases. The sample comprised naive CD4+ T cells sorted from PBMCs. The CDR3 loop is CSARTSGQETQYF. The CDR3 DNA reads TGCAGCGCCCGGACTAGCGGCCAAGAGACCCAGTACTTC.